This entry concerns a single TCR beta chain. This CDR3 has 14 amino acids. Germline assignment: CDR1 SGDLS and CDR2 YYNGEE. Trimming removed 2 bases from V and 4 bases from J, with 12 bases in between. Data came from immunoSEQ multiplex PCR; TCRdb stores just in-frame clones and leaves some out. Of 150,000 to 200,000 clones in the sample, around 95% are singletons; the top ten hold under 8.5%. This sample is part of a study of control samples from healthy donors and cancer patients. This chain connects TRBV9 to TRBJ1-1; no firm D call. Sequenced: blood. The sequence came from a woman aged 40 to 49 in good health. The CDR3 here is CASSVTSFTTEAFF. CDR3 coding DNA: TGTGCCAGCAGCGTGACATCTTTCACCACTGAAGCTTTCTTT.